One sample yielded the 5 T cell receptor beta chains listed below, sequenced in a study of T cells in Graves' hyperthyroidism and ophthalmopathy. Regions amplified from RNA transcripts were the TCR beta CDR3 regions. The study used the HTBI primer set for a first-round RT-PCR of the TCR CDR3. TCRdb used MiXCR to reprocess the multiplex PCR reads, holding one entry per CDR3 protein. This sample has 600,000 to 850,000 distinct CDR3 sequences, with around 19% found just once. Specimen: blood. All receptors come from a woman aged 45-59 years with Graves' hyperthyroidism that later progressed to Graves' ophthalmopathy.

This clonotype has only a few counts. DNA of the CDR3: TGTGCCAGCAGCCAGGCGGGGCTCTTCAATCAGCCCCAGCATTTT. This encodes CASSQAGLFNQPQHF. This chain connects TRBV3-1 to TRBJ1-5; TRBD1 might be the D (5 bases). The CDR3 has 15 residues. Trimming removed 3 bases at V and 3 bases at J, with 12 bases between. Germline values: CDR1 LGHDT, CDR2 YNNKEL (reference sequence).

This clonotype was detected ten times or more. The rearrangement joins TRBV11-2 to TRBJ2-7, with 10 bases matching TRBD2. V dropped 5 bases and J dropped 0; count of bases not matched to a gene: 4. This CDR3 comprises 15 residues. Germline lookup yields CDR1 SGHAT and CDR2 FQNNGV. CDR3 coding DNA: TGTGCCAGCAGCCAATTAGCGGGGGGCTCCTACGAGCAGTACTTC. It is translated as CASSQLAGGSYEQYF.

The V and J genes are TRBV20-1 and TRBJ2-7; weak D call: TRBD2 (6 bases). CDR3 length: 13 amino acids. Germline V CDR1 and CDR2: DFQATT, SNEGSKA (reference sequence). V gave up 7 bases and J gave up 0 bases, with 13 bases separating them. Here the CDR3 DNA reads TGCAGTGTGGGGGGAGCAAGCTCCTACGAGCAGTACTTC. Translation gives CSVGGASSYEQYF.

The sample holds many counts of this clonotype. The V and J genes are TRBV5-1 and TRBJ2-3, with 9 bases aligning to TRBD2. The V and J ends lost 5 bases and 5 bases, in that order; junction bases with no gene match: 9. The CDR3 covers 15 residues. Germline values: CDR1 SGHRS, CDR2 YFSETQ. The CDR3 nucleotides read TGCGCCAGCAGTCGATATAGCGGGGGACAAGATACGCAGTATTTT. Protein product: CASSRYSGGQDTQYF. Together with reference TRBV5-1 and TRBJ2-3, the CDR3 gives the full variable domain: KAGVTQTPRYLIKTRGQQVTLSCSPISGHRSVSWYQQTPGQGLQFLFEYFSETQRNKGNFPGRFSGRQFSNSRSEMNVSTLELGDSALYLCASSRYSGGQDTQYFGPGTRLTVL.

The sample holds many counts of this clonotype. This chain links TRBV20-1 with TRBJ1-4, with unresolved D. V dropped 4 bases and J dropped 1 base, with 7 bases sitting between them. CDR3 length: 13 residues. CDR1 is DFQATT and CDR2 is SNEGSKA in the germline V gene (reference sequence). The CDR3 sequence: CSAMTVTNEKLFF. The CDR3 DNA follows: TGCAGTGCTATGACCGTAACTAATGAAAAACTGTTTTTT.